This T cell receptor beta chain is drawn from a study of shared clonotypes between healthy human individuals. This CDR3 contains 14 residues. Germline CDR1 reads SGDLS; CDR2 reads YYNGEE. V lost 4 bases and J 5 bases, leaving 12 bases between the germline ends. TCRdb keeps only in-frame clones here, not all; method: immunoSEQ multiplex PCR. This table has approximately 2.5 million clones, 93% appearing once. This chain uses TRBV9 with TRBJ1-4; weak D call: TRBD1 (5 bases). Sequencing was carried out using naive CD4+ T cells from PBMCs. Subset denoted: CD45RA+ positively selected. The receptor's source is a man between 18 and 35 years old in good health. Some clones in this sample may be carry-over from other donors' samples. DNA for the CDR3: TGTGCCAGCAGCCCCACGGGGGGAAATGAAAAACTGTTTTTT. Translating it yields CASSPTGGNEKLFF.